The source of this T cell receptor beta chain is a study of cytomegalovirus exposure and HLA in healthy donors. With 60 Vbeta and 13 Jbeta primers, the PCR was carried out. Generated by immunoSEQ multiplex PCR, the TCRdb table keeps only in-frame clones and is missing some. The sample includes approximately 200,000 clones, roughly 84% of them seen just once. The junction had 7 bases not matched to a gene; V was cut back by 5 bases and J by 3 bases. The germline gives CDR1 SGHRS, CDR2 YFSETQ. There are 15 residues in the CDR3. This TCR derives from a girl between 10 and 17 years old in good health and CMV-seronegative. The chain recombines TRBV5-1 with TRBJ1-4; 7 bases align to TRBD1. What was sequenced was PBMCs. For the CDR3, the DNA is TGCGCCAGCAGTAGAGGGGACAGATCTAATGAAAAACTGTTTTTT. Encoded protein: CASSRGDRSNEKLFF.